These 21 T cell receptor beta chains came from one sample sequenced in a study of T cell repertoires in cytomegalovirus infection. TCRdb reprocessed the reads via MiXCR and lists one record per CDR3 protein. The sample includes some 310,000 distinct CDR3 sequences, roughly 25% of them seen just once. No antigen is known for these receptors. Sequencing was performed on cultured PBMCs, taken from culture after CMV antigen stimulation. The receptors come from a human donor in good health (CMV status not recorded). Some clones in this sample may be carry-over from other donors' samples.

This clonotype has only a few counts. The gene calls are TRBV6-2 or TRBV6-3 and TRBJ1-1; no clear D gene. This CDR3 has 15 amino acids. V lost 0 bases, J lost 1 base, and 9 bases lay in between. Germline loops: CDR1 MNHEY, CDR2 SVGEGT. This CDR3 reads CASSYSPGSNTEAFF. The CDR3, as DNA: TGTGCCAGCAGTTACTCTCCAGGATCGAACACTGAAGCTTTCTTT.

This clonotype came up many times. Here the CDR3 reads CASSLFGGGSYEQYF. The DNA of the CDR3 is TGTGCCAGCAGCTTATTCGGCGGCGGTTCCTACGAGCAGTACTTC. V is TRBV11-2 and J is TRBJ2-7; D is ambiguous. The CDR3 extends over 15 amino acids. Germline V gene data show CDR1 as SGHAT and CDR2 as FQNNGV. V was shortened by 2 bases and J by 1 base, with 12 bases between the two germline ends. The full variable domain, with the rest looked up from reference TRBV11-2 and TRBJ2-7, is EAGVAQSPRYKIIEKRQSVAFWCNPISGHATLYWYQQILGQGPKLLIQFQNNGVVDDSQLPKDRFSAERLKGVDSTLKIQPAKLEDSAVYLCASSLFGGGSYEQYFGPGTRLTVT.

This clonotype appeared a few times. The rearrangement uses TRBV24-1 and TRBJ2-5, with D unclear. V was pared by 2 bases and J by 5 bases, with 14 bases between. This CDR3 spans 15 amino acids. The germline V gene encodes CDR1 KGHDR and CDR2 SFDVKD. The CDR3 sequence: CATSDSLGPRETQYF. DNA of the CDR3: TGTGCCACCAGTGATTCCCTCGGACCAAGGGAGACCCAGTACTTC.

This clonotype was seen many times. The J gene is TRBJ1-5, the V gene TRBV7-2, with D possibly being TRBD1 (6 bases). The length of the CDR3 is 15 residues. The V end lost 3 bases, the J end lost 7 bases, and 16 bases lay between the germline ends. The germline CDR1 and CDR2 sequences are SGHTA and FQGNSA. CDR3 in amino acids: CASSLGGGGWQPQHF. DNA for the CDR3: TGTGCCAGCAGCTTGGGGGGAGGGGGTTGGCAGCCCCAGCATTTT.

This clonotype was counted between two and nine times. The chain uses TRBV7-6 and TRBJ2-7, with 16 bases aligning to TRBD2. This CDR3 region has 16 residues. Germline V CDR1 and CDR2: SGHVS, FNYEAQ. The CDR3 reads CASSSGGTSGRDEQYV. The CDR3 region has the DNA TGTGCTAGCAGCTCCGGGGGGACTAGCGGGAGGGACGAGCAGTACGTC.

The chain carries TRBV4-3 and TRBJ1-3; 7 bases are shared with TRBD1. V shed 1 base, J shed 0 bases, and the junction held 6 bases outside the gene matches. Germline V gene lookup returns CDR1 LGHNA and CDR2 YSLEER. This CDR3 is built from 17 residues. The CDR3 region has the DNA TGCGCCAGCAGCCAAGTGCCGACAGGGAGCTCTGGAAACACCATATATTTT. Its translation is CASSQVPTGSSGNTIYF.

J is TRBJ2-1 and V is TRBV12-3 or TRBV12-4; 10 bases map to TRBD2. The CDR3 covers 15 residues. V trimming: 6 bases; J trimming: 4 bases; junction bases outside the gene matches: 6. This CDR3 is CASRVTSGYYNEQFF. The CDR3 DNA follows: TGTGCCAGCAGAGTGACTAGCGGGTATTACAATGAGCAGTTCTTC.

CDR3 in amino acids: CSVQDRMGSEAFF. The CDR3 nucleotides are TGCAGCGTCCAAGACAGGATGGGGTCTGAAGCTTTCTTT. V gene TRBV29-1 combines with J gene TRBJ1-1; a weak D match, TRBD1 (6 bases). The CDR3 runs 13 residues. Germline assignment: CDR1 SQVTM and CDR2 ANQGSEA. The V gene lost 6 bases and the J gene lost 6 bases, with 17 bases spanning the gap.

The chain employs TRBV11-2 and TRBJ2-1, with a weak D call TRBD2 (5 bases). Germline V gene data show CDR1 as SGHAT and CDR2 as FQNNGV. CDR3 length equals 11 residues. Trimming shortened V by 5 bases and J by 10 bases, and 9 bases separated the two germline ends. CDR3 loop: CASSGGLEQFF. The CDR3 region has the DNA TGTGCCAGCAGCGGAGGACTCGAGCAGTTCTTC.

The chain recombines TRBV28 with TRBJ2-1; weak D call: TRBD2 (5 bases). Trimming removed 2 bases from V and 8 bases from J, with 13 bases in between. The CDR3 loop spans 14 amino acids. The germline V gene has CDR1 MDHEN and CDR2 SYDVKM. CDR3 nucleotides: TGTGCCAGCAGTTTAGCGGGCCCGAGGGATGAGCAGTTCTTC. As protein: CASSLAGPRDEQFF. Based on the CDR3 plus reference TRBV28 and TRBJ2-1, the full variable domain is DVKVTQSSRYLVKRTGEKVFLECVQDMDHENMFWYRQDPGLGLRLIYFSYDVKMKEKGDIPEGYSVSREKKERFSLILESASTNQTSMYLCASSLAGPRDEQFFGPGTRLTVL.

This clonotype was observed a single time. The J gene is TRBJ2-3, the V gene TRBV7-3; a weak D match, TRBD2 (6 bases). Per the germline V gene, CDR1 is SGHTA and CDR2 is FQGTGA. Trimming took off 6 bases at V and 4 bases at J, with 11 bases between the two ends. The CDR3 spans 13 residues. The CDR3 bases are TGTGCCAGCAGACCGGGACTTTCAGATACGCAGTATTTT. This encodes CASRPGLSDTQYF.

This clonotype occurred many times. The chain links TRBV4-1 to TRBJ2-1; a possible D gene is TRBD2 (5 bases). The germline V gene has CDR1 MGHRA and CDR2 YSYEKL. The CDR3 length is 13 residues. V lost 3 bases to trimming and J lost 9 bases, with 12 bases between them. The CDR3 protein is CASSHKRELEQFF. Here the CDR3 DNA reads TGCGCCAGCAGCCATAAAAGGGAGCTTGAGCAGTTCTTC.

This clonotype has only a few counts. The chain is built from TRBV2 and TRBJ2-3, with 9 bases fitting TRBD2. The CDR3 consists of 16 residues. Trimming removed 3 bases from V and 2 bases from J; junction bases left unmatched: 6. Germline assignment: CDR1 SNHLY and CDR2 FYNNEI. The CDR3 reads CASSDGLASTTDTQYF. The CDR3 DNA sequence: TGTGCCAGCAGTGATGGACTAGCGTCGACCACAGATACGCAGTATTTT.

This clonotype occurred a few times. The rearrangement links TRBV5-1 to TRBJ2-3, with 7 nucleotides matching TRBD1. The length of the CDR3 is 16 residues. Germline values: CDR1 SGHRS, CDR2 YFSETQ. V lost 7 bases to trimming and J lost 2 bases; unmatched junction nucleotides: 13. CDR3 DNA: TGCGCCAGCCACACAGGGGTCCTACGGGTCACAGATACGCAGTATTTT. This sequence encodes CASHTGVLRVTDTQYF.

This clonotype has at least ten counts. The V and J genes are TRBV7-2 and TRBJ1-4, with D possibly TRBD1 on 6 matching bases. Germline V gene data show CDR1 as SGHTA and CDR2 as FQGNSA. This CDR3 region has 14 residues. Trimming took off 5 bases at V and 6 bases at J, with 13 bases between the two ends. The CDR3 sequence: CASSHWGLDEKLFF. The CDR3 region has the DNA TGTGCCAGCAGCCATTGGGGGCTCGATGAAAAACTGTTTTTT.

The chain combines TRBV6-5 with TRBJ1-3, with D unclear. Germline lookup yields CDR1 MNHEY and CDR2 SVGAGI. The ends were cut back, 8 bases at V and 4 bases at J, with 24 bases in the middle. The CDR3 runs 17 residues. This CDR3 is CASGSRRPPVWGNTIYF. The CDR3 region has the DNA TGTGCCAGCGGTTCGCGCCGACCCCCCGTCTGGGGAAACACCATATATTTT.

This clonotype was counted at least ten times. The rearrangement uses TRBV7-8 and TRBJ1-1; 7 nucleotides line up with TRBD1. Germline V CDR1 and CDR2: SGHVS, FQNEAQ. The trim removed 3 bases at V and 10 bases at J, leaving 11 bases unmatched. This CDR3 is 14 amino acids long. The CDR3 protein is CASSFDRDRRGAFF. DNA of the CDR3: TGTGCCAGCAGCTTCGACAGGGACCGACGTGGAGCTTTCTTT.

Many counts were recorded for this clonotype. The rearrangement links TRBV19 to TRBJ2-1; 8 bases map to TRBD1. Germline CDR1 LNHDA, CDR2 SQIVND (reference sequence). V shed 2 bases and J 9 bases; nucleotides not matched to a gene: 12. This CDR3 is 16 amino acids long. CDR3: CASSIPIGQGAGEQFF. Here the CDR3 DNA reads TGTGCCAGTAGTATACCGATAGGGCAGGGGGCCGGTGAGCAGTTCTTC.

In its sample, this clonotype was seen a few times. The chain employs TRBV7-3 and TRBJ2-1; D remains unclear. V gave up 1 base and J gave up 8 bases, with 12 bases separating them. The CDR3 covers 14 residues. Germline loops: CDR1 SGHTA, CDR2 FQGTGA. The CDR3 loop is CASSLSSPVDEQFF. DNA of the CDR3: TGTGCCAGCAGCTTAAGTTCACCCGTCGATGAGCAGTTCTTC.

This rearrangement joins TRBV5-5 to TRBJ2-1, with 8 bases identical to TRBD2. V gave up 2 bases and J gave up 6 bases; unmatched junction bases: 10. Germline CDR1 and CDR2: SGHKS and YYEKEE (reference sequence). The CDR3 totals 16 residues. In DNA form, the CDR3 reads TGTGCCAGCAGCTTTCAAGGACTAGCAACCCGCAATGAGCAGTTCTTC. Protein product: CASSFQGLATRNEQFF.

The CDR3 nucleotides are TGCGCCAGCAGCCAAGGACCCCCCCAGCAAACTAATGAAAAACTGTTTTTT. Amino acids: CASSQGPPQQTNEKLFF. The rearrangement joins TRBV4-3 to TRBJ1-4, with no clear D. This CDR3 spans 17 amino acids. Per the germline V gene, CDR1 is LGHNA and CDR2 is YSLEER. V lost 1 base, J lost 1 base, and 13 bases lay in between.